These 8 T cell receptor beta chains were sequenced from one sample in a study of cytomegalovirus exposure and HLA in healthy donors. PCR involved 60 Vbeta and 13 Jbeta primers. Sequencing was performed with immunoSEQ multiplex PCR; in TCRdb, only in-frame clones are kept and a portion is missing. The sample shows around 90,000 clones, approximately 60% of them seen only once. The sample was PBMCs. Source of these receptors: a woman younger than 45 in good health and CMV-seropositive.

This clone was seen once. The chain is built from TRBV18 and TRBJ1-1; 10 nucleotides align to TRBD1. V was pared by 3 bases and J by 11 bases, with 3 bases of the junction left unmatched. This CDR3 contains 12 residues. The germline V gene has CDR1 KGHSH and CDR2 LQKENI. The CDR3 spells CASSPRDRGAFF. In DNA, the CDR3 is TGTGCCAGCTCACCGCGGGACAGGGGCGCTTTCTTT.

V usage is TRBV7-9 and J usage is TRBJ2-1; TRBD2 matches 12 bases. J was trimmed by 2 bases and V by 1 base; bases with no gene match: 3. Germline loops: CDR1 SEHNR, CDR2 FQNEAQ (reference sequence). CDR3 length: 17 residues. CDR3 in DNA: TGTGCCAGCAGCTTAGTGGCTAGCGGGGGGGCCTACAATGAGCAGTTCTTC. It translates to CASSLVASGGAYNEQFF.

This chain joins TRBV7-9 and TRBJ2-7; D perhaps matches TRBD2 (6 bases). Trimming left V 0 bases short and J 7 bases short, with 22 bases between. CDR1 SEHNR and CDR2 FQNEAQ come from the germline V gene (reference sequence). The CDR3 sequence is 17 residues long. CDR3 region: CASSLANLTSRGREQYF. The CDR3 coding sequence is TGTGCCAGCAGCTTAGCGAACCTTACTAGTAGAGGGAGGGAGCAGTACTTC.

This clone is a singleton in its sample. The chain links TRBV30 to TRBJ1-5, with TRBD1 identical over 8 bases. Per germline, CDR1 GTSNPN and CDR2 SVGIG (reference sequence). This CDR3 region has 22 residues. Trimming removed 3 bases from V and 0 bases from J; junction bases left unmatched: 25. The CDR3 is CAWSGRDRGLSPMGYSNQPQHF. In DNA, the CDR3 is TGTGCCTGGAGCGGAAGAGACAGGGGACTATCTCCGATGGGTTATAGCAATCAGCCCCAGCATTTT.

J is TRBJ1-2 and V is TRBV5-1; the match to TRBD1 covers 7 bases. This CDR3 is built from 15 residues. V dropped 0 bases and J dropped 4; count of bases not matched to a gene: 6. Germline values: CDR1 SGHRS, CDR2 YFSETQ. In DNA form, the CDR3 reads TGCGCCAGCAGCTTGGAGGGGGCTTTGGGCTATGGCTACACCTTC. Residues: CASSLEGALGYGYTF.

This clone was found a few times. The chain uses TRBV5-4 and TRBJ1-6; D remains unclear. The length of the CDR3 is 15 residues. Germline V gene sequence: CDR1 SGHNT, CDR2 YYREEE (reference sequence). Trimming stripped 3 bases from V and 6 bases from J, with 13 bases between. DNA for the CDR3: TGTGCCAGCAGCTATGACACAGCCCCTAATTCACCCCTCCACTTT. This codes for CASSYDTAPNSPLHF.

This clone was counted a few times. The chain combines TRBV21-1 with TRBJ1-3. TRBV21-1 is listed as a pseudogene. The CDR3 contains 17 residues. This chain's CDR3 is CASSNPSETGLRNTIYF. CDR3 in DNA: TGTGCCAGCAGCAACCCCTCAGAGACTGGGTTGAGGAACACCATATATTTT.

The V and J genes are TRBV5-1 and TRBJ2-2; the match to TRBD2 covers 7 bases. The CDR3 has 16 amino acids. In germline, CDR1 is SGHRS, CDR2 YFSETQ. After removal of 5 bases from V and 3 bases from J, the junction contained 10 bases not matched to a gene. The CDR3, as DNA: TGCGCCAGCAGAGATGGCGGGGGTCAATACACCGGGGAGCTGTTTTTT. This translates into CASRDGGGQYTGELFF.